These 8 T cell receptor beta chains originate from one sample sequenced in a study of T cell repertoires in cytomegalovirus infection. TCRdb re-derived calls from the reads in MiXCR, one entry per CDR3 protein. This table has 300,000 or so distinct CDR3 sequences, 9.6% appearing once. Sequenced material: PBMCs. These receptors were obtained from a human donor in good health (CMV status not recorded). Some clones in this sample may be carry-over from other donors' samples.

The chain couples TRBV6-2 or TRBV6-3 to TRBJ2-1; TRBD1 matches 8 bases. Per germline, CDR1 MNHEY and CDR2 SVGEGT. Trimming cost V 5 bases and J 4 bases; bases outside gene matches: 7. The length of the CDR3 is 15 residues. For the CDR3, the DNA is TGTGCCAGCAGTACACAGGACAGGGTTTACAATGAGCAGTTCTTC. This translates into CASSTQDRVYNEQFF.

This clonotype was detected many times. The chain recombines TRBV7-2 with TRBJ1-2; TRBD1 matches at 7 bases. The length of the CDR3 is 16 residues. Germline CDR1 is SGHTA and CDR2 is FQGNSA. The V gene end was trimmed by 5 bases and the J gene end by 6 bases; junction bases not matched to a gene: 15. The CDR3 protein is CASSPRTGVVEDGYTF. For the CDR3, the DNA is TGTGCCAGCAGCCCAAGGACAGGCGTCGTGGAGGATGGCTACACCTTC.

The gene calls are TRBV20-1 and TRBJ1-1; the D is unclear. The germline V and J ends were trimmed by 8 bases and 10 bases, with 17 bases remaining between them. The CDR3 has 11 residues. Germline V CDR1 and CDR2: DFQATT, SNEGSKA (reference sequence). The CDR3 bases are TGCAGTCTACTGTCTGCATCCCGAGCTTTCTTT. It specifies CSLLSASRAFF.

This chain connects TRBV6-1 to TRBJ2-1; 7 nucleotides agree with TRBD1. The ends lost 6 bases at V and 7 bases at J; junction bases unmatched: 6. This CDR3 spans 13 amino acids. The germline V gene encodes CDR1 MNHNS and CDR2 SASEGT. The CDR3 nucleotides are TGTGCCAGCAGCCTCACAGGGGAGAATGAGCAGTTCTTC. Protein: CASSLTGENEQFF.

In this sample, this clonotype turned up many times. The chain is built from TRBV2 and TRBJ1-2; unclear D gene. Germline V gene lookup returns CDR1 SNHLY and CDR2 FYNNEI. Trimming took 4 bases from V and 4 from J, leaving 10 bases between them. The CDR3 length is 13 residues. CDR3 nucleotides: TGTGCCAGCAGTGGACGGTCTAGCTATGGCTACACCTTC. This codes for CASSGRSSYGYTF.

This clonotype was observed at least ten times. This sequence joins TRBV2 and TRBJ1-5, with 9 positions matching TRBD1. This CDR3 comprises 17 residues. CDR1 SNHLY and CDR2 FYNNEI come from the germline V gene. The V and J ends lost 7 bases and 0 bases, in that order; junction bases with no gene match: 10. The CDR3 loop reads CASKGQGGRYSNQPQHF. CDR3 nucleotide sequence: TGTGCCAGCAAGGGACAGGGAGGGAGGTATAGCAATCAGCCCCAGCATTTT.

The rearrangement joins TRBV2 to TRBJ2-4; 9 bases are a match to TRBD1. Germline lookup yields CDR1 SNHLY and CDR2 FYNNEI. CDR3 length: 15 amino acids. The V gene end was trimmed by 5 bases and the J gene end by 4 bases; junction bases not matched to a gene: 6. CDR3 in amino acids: CASSTGGAGKNIQYF. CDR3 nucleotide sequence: TGTGCCAGCAGTACAGGGGGCGCGGGGAAAAACATTCAGTACTTC.

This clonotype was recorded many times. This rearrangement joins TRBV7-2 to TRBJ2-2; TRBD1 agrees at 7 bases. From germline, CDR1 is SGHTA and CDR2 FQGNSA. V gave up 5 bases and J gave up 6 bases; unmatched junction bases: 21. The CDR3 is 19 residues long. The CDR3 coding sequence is TGTGCCAGCAGCAAGGGGACAGCCACTCGGGTCAGGGTTGCCGGGGAGCTGTTTTTT. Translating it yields CASSKGTATRVRVAGELFF.